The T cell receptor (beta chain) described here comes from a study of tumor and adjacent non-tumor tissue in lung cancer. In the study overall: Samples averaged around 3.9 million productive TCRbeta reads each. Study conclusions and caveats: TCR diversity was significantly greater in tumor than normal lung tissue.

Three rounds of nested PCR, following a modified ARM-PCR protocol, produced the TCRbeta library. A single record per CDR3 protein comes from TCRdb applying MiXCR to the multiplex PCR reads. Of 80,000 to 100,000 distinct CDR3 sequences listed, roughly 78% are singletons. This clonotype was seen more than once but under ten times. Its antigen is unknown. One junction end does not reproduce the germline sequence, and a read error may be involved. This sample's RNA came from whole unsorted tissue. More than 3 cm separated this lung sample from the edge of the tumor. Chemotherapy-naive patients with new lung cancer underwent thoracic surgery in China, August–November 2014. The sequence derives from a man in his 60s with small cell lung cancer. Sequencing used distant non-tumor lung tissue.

The chain's CDR3 is CASSQGGPYEQYF. The CDR3 nucleotides are TGTGCCAGCTCCCAGGGAGGCCCCTACGAGCAGTATTTC. V is TRBV11-2 and J is TRBJ2-7; D possibly corresponds to TRBD2 (6 bases). Per the germline V gene, CDR1 is SGHAT and CDR2 is FQNNGV. The CDR3 sequence is 13 residues long.